Below, 23 T cell receptor beta chains from the same sample are listed, as sequenced in a study of blood T cell repertoires in COVID-19. Here immunoSEQ multiplex PCR was the method, and the copy in TCRdb shows in-frame clones only, minus some. The sample has fewer than 100,000 clones, less than 90% seen once. The specimen sequenced was peripheral blood. These receptors all come from a man in his 60s with acute or convalescent COVID-19.

V gene TRBV5-6 combines with J gene TRBJ1-6; D remains ambiguous. Trimming removed 0 bases from V and 10 bases from J, with 5 bases in between. The germline gives CDR1 SGHDT, CDR2 YYEEEE. This CDR3 comprises 12 residues. In nucleotides, the CDR3 is TGTGCCAGCAGCTTGGTAGCCTCACCCCTCCACTTT. Residues: CASSLVASPLHF.

J is TRBJ1-2 and V is TRBV19; TRBD1 agrees at 7 bases. V was clipped by 5 bases and J by 9 bases; unmatched bases: 3. Germline-derived CDR1 and CDR2 are LNHDA and SQIVND (reference sequence). The CDR3 length is 11 residues. CDR3 loop: CASSDRDSYTF. DNA for the CDR3: TGTGCCAGTAGTGACAGGGATAGCTACACCTTC.

The chain links TRBV19 to TRBJ1-4; D is undetermined. V lost 3 bases and J lost 6, with 11 bases in between. CDR3 length equals 14 residues. Germline V gene data show CDR1 as LNHDA and CDR2 as SQIVND (reference sequence). This CDR3 is CASSILGRYEKLFF. The CDR3 DNA follows: TGTGCCAGTAGTATCTTGGGGAGATATGAAAAACTGTTTTTT. Filled out from reference TRBV19 and TRBJ1-4, the complete variable domain reads DGGITQSPKYLFRKEGQNVTLSCEQNLNHDAMYWYRQDPGQGLRLIYYSQIVNDFQKGDIAEGYSVSREKKESFPLTVTSAQKNPTAFYLCASSILGRYEKLFFGSGTQLSVL.

This rearrangement joins TRBV11-2 to TRBJ1-6; the D is unclear. CDR3 length: 15 residues. Trimming cost V 3 bases and J 9 bases, with 15 bases left between them. Per germline, CDR1 SGHAT and CDR2 FQNNGV. The CDR3 spells CASSFGRWLGSPLHF. The DNA of the CDR3 is TGTGCCAGCAGCTTTGGTCGTTGGCTTGGTTCACCCCTCCACTTT. Drawing the rest from reference TRBV11-2 and TRBJ1-6, the complete variable domain is EAGVAQSPRYKIIEKRQSVAFWCNPISGHATLYWYQQILGQGPKLLIQFQNNGVVDDSQLPKDRFSAERLKGVDSTLKIQPAKLEDSAVYLCASSFGRWLGSPLHFGNGTRLTVT.

V gene TRBV30 combines with J gene TRBJ2-1, with TRBD2 identical over 7 bases. CDR1 is GTSNPN, CDR2 SVGIG, per germline (reference sequence). The V segment lost 3 bases and the J segment 0 bases; nucleotides outside the gene matches: 2. This CDR3 spans 14 amino acids. The CDR3 nucleotides read TGTGCCTGGAGGCGGGGGAGCTCCTACAATGAGCAGTTCTTC. The encoded protein is CAWRRGSSYNEQFF.

The V call is TRBV18, the J call TRBJ2-3; 11 nucleotides agree with TRBD1. The CDR3 consists of 15 residues. After removal of 5 bases from V and 3 bases from J, the junction contained 4 bases not matched to a gene. Germline loops: CDR1 KGHSH, CDR2 LQKENI. The CDR3 is CASSGRDRGTDTQYF. CDR3 bases: TGTGCCAGCTCAGGACGGGACAGGGGGACAGATACGCAGTATTTT. Looking up the rest from reference TRBV18 and TRBJ2-3 gives the full variable domain: NAGVMQNPRHLVRRRGQEARLRCSPMKGHSHVYWYRQLPEEGLKFMVYLQKENIIDESGMPKERFSAEFPKEGPSILRIQQVVRGDSAAYFCASSGRDRGTDTQYFGPGTRLTVL.

This clone has just one count. V is TRBV7-2 and J is TRBJ2-1; 10 bases are shared with TRBD2. The germline CDR1 and CDR2 sequences are SGHTA and FQGNSA. The trim removed 5 bases at V and 4 bases at J, leaving 8 bases unmatched. CDR3 length: 16 residues. The CDR3 DNA sequence: TGTGCCAGCAGCACGTCTAGCGGGAGAGGGTACAATGAGCAGTTCTTC. Translated: CASSTSSGRGYNEQFF.

The rearrangement joins TRBV6-5 to TRBJ2-7; D is unresolved. The CDR3 sequence is 14 residues long. V gave up 2 bases and J gave up 1 base, with 9 bases separating them. Germline V gene lookup returns CDR1 MNHEY and CDR2 SVGAGI. In DNA, the CDR3 is TGTGCCAGCAGTTACCGCGCGTTTTCCTACGAGCAGTACTTC. It is translated as CASSYRAFSYEQYF.

The chain combines TRBV9 with TRBJ1-1, with 11 bases that match TRBD1. The CDR3 runs to 13 residues. The trim removed 0 bases at V and 10 bases at J, leaving 2 bases unmatched. Germline V gene sequence: CDR1 SGDLS, CDR2 YYNGEE. CDR3 region: CASSVVDRGRAFF. The CDR3 DNA reads TGTGCCAGCAGCGTAGTGGACAGGGGGCGAGCTTTCTTT.

This chain links TRBV18 with TRBJ1-4, with a weak D call TRBD1 (5 bases). Germline CDR1 and CDR2: KGHSH and LQKENI. V gave up 2 bases and J gave up 5 bases, with 12 bases separating them. The CDR3 consists of 15 residues. The DNA for the CDR3 is TGTGCCAGCTCACCAGGGGGGAGACAGAATGAAAAACTGTTTTTT. Encoded protein: CASSPGGRQNEKLFF.

J is TRBJ1-1 and V is TRBV5-1; TRBD1 matches 10 bases. CDR3 length equals 14 residues. Germline loops: CDR1 SGHRS, CDR2 YFSETQ. Trimming removed 4 bases from V and 5 bases from J; junction bases left unmatched: 5. CDR3 loop: CASSVRTGGTEAFF. For the CDR3, the DNA is TGCGCCAGCAGCGTCAGGACAGGGGGTACTGAAGCTTTCTTT.

The chain is built from TRBV27 and TRBJ2-7; D possibly corresponds to TRBD1 (5 bases). Deletions cut 6 bases from V and 1 base from J, with 13 bases between. CDR3 length: 14 residues. Germline CDR1 MNHEY, CDR2 SMNVEV (reference sequence). CDR3 amino acids: CASRNSQGSYEQYF. In nucleotides, the CDR3 is TGTGCCAGCAGAAATTCCCAGGGATCCTACGAGCAGTACTTC.

V is TRBV27 and J is TRBJ2-7, with TRBD1 matching 7 bases. This CDR3 contains 16 residues. The trim removed 4 bases at V and 1 base at J, leaving 10 bases unmatched. Germline CDR1 is MNHEY and CDR2 is SMNVEV (reference sequence). CDR3 bases: TGTGCCAGCAGTTCCGGGGACAGCGGTGTTTCCTACGAGCAGTACTTC. As protein: CASSSGDSGVSYEQYF.

The chain combines TRBV5-4 with TRBJ1-1; D perhaps matches TRBD1 (5 bases). Germline V gene lookup returns CDR1 SGHNT and CDR2 YYREEE (reference sequence). The CDR3 is made up of 14 amino acids. Trimming left V 0 bases short and J 5 bases short, with 11 bases between. CDR3 nucleotides: TGTGCCAGCAGCTTGGCAGGGTTGGGGACTGAAGCTTTCTTT. Translating it yields CASSLAGLGTEAFF.

The chain combines TRBV7-7 with TRBJ2-3; TRBD2 agrees at 8 bases. Germline V CDR1 and CDR2: SSHAT, FNYEAQ (reference sequence). Losses at the gene ends were 6 bases for V and 0 bases for J; bases not matched to a gene: 8. CDR3 size: 16 residues. The CDR3 spells CASSPLGRGSTDTQYF. As DNA, the CDR3 is TGTGCCAGCAGTCCCCTCGGGAGGGGAAGCACAGATACGCAGTATTTT.

The genes are TRBV6-5 and TRBJ2-5; the D gene is possibly TRBD1 (6 bases). Germline values: CDR1 MNHEY, CDR2 SVGAGI. The length of the CDR3 is 15 residues. V was pared by 4 bases and J by 3 bases, with 15 bases between. The chain's CDR3 is CASSSWTEAKETQYF. The CDR3 DNA follows: TGTGCCAGCAGTTCCTGGACAGAAGCCAAAGAGACCCAGTACTTC.

This clone was detected a few times. The chain joins TRBV6-2 or TRBV6-3 to TRBJ1-1; the match to TRBD1 covers 7 bases. From germline, CDR1 is MNHEY and CDR2 SVGEGT. CDR3 length: 15 residues. Germline trimming cut 5 bases from V and 6 bases from J; bases unmatched to any gene: 12. In nucleotides, the CDR3 is TGTGCCAGCAGTCCACTTACAACAGGGGTTTCTGAAGCTTTCTTT. Amino acids: CASSPLTTGVSEAFF.

The rearrangement links TRBV9 to TRBJ2-3; 16 bases align to TRBD2. The V gene's germline CDR1 is SGDLS and CDR2 YYNGEE. V shed 3 bases, J shed 5 bases, and the junction held 3 bases outside the gene matches. This CDR3 region has 16 residues. CDR3 sequence (DNA): TGTGCCAGCAGCGCCGGGACTAGCGGGAGGGGAGATACGCAGTATTTT. Amino acid sequence: CASSAGTSGRGDTQYF.

This rearrangement joins TRBV12-3 or TRBV12-4 to TRBJ1-5, with D unresolved. V shed 6 bases and J shed 7 bases, with 13 bases lying between them. The CDR3 spans 13 residues. The CDR3 coding sequence is TGTGCCAGCAGACCGGAGGGAGGACAGCCCCAGCATTTT. Amino acids: CASRPEGGQPQHF.

The V and J genes are TRBV7-2 and TRBJ2-3; TRBD2 is a possible D gene (6 bases). Looked up from germline, CDR1 is SGHTA and CDR2 is FQGNSA. Trimming pared 5 bases from V and 6 bases from J, leaving 12 bases between. The CDR3 sequence is 13 residues long. The CDR3: CASSRGWGDTQYF. The CDR3 coding sequence is TGTGCCAGCAGCCGGGGGTGGGGGGATACGCAGTATTTT.

CDR3 sequence: CSGGLAGATSYNEQFF. DNA of the CDR3: TGCAGCGGGGGACTAGCGGGGGCGACCTCCTACAATGAGCAGTTCTTC. The chain has TRBV29-1 and TRBJ2-1, with 14 bases aligning to TRBD2. Germline trimming cut 7 bases from V and 0 bases from J; bases unmatched to any gene: 5. The CDR3 covers 16 residues. Per germline, CDR1 SQVTM and CDR2 ANQGSEA.

The V and J genes are TRBV2 and TRBJ1-2; D gene unclear. V shed 1 base and J shed 4 bases, with 7 bases lying between them. The germline V gene has CDR1 SNHLY and CDR2 FYNNEI. The CDR3 length is 13 residues. CDR3 bases: TGTGCCAGCAGTGAAGTGAGGTCCTATGGCTACACCTTC. Translating it yields CASSEVRSYGYTF.

This clone showed up just a few times. V usage is TRBV9 and J usage is TRBJ1-6, with 7 positions matching TRBD1. Germline assignment: CDR1 SGDLS and CDR2 YYNGEE. Trimming cost V 1 base and J 7 bases; bases outside gene matches: 2. The CDR3 spans 14 residues. The CDR3 bases are TGTGCCAGCAGCGTAAAGGGGGCAAATTCACCCCTCCACTTT. The encoded protein is CASSVKGANSPLHF. Full variable domain (missing parts from reference TRBV9 and TRBJ1-6): DSGVTQTPKHLITATGQRVTLRCSPRSGDLSVYWYQQSLDQGLQFLIQYYNGEERAKGNILERFSAQQFPDLHSELNLSSLELGDSALYFCASSVKGANSPLHFGNGTRLTVT.